The source of this T cell receptor (beta chain) is a study of Ad26.COV2.S vaccination and SARS-CoV-2 variants (dated by TCRdb to 2020 to 2023). In the study overall: Vaccine-arm donors were drawn from COV1001, a multicentre, randomized, double-blind, placebo-controlled phase I-IIa trial of Ad26.COV2.S in healthy adults. Investigators remained blinded to trial group allocation during experiments and outcome assessment. The specificity and breadth of SARS-CoV-2-reactive T cell receptors after Ad26.COV2.S vaccination were assessed by TCRbeta repertoire sequencing. Participants in the trial were split at random into five groups of five each, receiving low-dose or high-dose Ad26.COV2.S once or twice, or else placebo on both occasions. The TCR-sequenced set comprised roughly 30 samples: some 19 Ad26.COV2.S vaccine recipients, 5 placebo recipients and 8 SARS-CoV-2 convalescent individuals. Ad26.COV2.S was administered intramuscularly at 5 x 10^10 or 1 x 10^11 viral particles, either as a single shot or as two shots given 56 days apart.

The sample's treatment or condition label, decoded: some 20 received Ad26.COV2.S at low or high dose, single or two shots; about five received placebo; per-sample allocation not given. Repertoires of vaccine and placebo recipients were sequenced from samples collected on day 63 after the first injection. Cohort 1b enrolled 25 adults aged 18-55 years at a single site in Boston, USA, between 29 July and 7 August 2020. Ad26.COV2.S was a replication-incompetent adenovirus type 26 vector that expressed a prefusion-stabilized SARS-CoV-2 spike protein derived from the original Wuhan strain. The immunoSEQ Assay was the method used to sequence TCRbeta CDR3 regions. After extraction, genomic DNA underwent amplification by bias-controlled multiplex PCR, followed by high-throughput sequencing. The published analysis was carried out like this. To quantify the absolute abundance of each unique TCRbeta CDR3 region, sequences were collapsed and filtered. T cell fraction was estimated by normalizing TCRbeta template counts to usable DNA, which was measured by amplifying reference genes present in all nucleated cells. Repertoire TCRs were annotated as SARS-CoV-2-specific when V gene, CDR3 amino acid sequence and J gene were exactly matched to a known reactive TCR set. The reference SARS-CoV-2 TCR set was derived from MIRA and filtered for enrichment in COVID-19-positive ImmuneCODE repertoires, a step that removed public or cross-reactive TCRs. Based on the MIRA antigens, annotated TCRs were further analysed at the level of specific ORF or position within ORF. Breadth was defined as annotated unique rearrangements over total unique productive rearrangements; depth was the summed frequency of those rearrangements. Two-sided Wilcoxon rank-sum tests were used to compare TCR breadth between groups. Sourced from immuneACCESS, this table was stored by TCRdb with only in-frame sequences that have V and J called. A share of the clones is absent; for the studies checked, an unresolved V gene accounts for under half, and the remainder has no known explanation. V and J calls and clone size are those listed in that table; D and trimming were worked out from the DNA. This sample gives some 460,000 clones in total; 70% to 90% of them show up just once. The top ten clonotypes cover around 1.6% of the sample.

From V the trimming removes 7 bases and from J it removes 1 base, while the gene matches leave 19 bases of the junction unaccounted for. Its CDR3 holds 18 amino acids, cysteine through phenylalanine. CDR3 DNA is the only sequence kept; it has 54 bases, read in frame from the first base. CDR1 and CDR2, per the germline V gene, are SQVTM and ANQGSEA. A word on this clone: Its target antigen remains unknown. No base qualities exist here, and no much larger clone lies one base off it.

The paper's findings and limits, for the study overall: Non-spike TCR breadth was comparable between vaccine and placebo recipients, consistent with the vaccine containing only spike. The study was not powered to compare responses between vaccine doses or regimens. Compared with placebo recipients, Ad26.COV2.S recipients showed higher spike-specific TCR breadth (P = 0.0014). According to the authors, total T cell responses may have been underestimated by the TCR breadth and depth analyses. After vaccination, spike-specific CD8+ and CD4+ T cell responses were reported to show substantial breadth.

Sequenced material: peripheral blood, taken in a trial of Ad26.COV2.S vaccine versus placebo. This clonotype was obtained from a person between 18 and 60 years old who received the Ad26.COV2.S COVID-19 vaccine or a placebo. The rearrangement joined TRBV29-1 to TRBJ1-2, with 9 bases aligning to TRBD1. The DNA sequence is as follows: TGCAGCGCTAGGAGGCTGGGACAGGGACTCCCGTTTAACTATGGCTACACCTTC. It specifies CSARRLGQGLPFNYGYTF.